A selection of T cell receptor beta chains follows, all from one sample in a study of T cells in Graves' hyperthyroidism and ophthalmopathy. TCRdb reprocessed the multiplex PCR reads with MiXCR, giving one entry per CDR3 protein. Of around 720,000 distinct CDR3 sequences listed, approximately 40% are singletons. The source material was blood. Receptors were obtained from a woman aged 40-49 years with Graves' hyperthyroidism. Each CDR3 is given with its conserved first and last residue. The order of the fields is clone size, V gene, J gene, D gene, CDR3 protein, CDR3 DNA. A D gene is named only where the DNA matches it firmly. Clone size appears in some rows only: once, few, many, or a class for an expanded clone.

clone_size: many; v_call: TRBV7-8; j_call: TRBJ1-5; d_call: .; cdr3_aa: CASSLWTRDQPQHF; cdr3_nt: TGTGCCAGCAGCTTATGGACGCGCGATCAGCCCCAGCATTTT
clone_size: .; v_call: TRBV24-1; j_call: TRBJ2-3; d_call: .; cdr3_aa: CATSDYGQASDTQYF; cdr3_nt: TGTGCCACCAGTGATTACGGGCAGGCCTCCGATACGCAGTATTTT
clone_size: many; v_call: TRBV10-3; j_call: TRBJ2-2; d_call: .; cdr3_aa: CAISESSRQAANTGELFF; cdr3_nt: TGTGCCATCAGTGAGTCGAGCAGACAGGCCGCGAACACCGGGGAGCTGTTTTTT
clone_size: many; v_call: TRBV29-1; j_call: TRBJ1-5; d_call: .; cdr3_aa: CSVTHSGSNQPQHF; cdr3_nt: TGCAGCGTCACGCATTCAGGGAGCAATCAGCCCCAGCATTTT
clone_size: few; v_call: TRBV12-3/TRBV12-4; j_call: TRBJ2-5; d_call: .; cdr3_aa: CASSSSTRGLHETQYF; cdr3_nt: TGTGCCAGCAGTTCCTCGACTAGAGGGCTTCATGAGACCCAGTACTTC
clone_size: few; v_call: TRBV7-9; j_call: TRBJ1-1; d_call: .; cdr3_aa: CASGHGQSMNTEAFF; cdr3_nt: TGTGCCAGCGGGCATGGACAGTCGATGAACACTGAAGCTTTCTTT
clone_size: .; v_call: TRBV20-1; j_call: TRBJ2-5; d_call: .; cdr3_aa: CSAREGSSGTDTQYF; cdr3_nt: TGCAGTGCTAGAGAGGGGTCGAGCGGCACAGATACGCAGTACTTC
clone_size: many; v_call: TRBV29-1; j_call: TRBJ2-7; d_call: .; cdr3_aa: CSARLDGYEQYF; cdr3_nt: TGCAGCGCTCGACTAGACGGCTACGAGCAGTACTTC
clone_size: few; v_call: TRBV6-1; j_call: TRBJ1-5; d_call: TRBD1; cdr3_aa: CASSRWTGNSNQPQHF; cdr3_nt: TGTGCCAGCAGCCGATGGACAGGGAATAGCAATCAGCCCCAGCATTTT
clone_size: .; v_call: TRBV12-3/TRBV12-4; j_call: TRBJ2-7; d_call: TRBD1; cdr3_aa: CASRGTGTGYEQYF; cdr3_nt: TGTGCCAGCAGGGGGACCGGGACAGGGTACGAGCAGTACTTC
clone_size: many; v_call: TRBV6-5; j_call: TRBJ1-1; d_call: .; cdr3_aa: CASSYSIHQGHEAFF; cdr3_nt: TGTGCCAGCAGTTACTCGATCCACCAGGGACATGAAGCTTTCTTT
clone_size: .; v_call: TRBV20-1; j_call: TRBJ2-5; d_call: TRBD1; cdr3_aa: CSAMGQGAHQPQYF; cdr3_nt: TGCAGTGCTATGGGACAGGGGGCCCATCAGCCCCAGTACTTC
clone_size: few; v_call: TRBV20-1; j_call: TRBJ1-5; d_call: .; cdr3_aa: CSARGLGSYSNQPQHF; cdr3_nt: TGCAGTGCTAGGGGGTTGGGGTCATATAGCAATCAGCCCCAGCATTTT
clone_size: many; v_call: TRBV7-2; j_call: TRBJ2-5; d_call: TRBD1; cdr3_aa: CASSLGTGGDETQYF; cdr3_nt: TGTGCCAGCAGCCTTGGGACAGGGGGCGACGAGACCCAGTACTTC
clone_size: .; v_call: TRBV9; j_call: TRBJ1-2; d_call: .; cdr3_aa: CASSVESEVISGSNYGYTF; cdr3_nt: TGTGCCAGCAGCGTAGAGAGTGAGGTCATCAGCGGATCTAACTATGGCTACACCTTC
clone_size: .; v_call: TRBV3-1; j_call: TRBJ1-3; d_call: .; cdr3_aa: CASSQAWESGNTIYF; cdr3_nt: TGTGCCAGCAGCCAAGCATGGGAATCTGGAAACACCATATATTTT
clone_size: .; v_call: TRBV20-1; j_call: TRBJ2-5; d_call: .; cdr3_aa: CSAREGLYQETQYF; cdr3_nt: TGCAGTGCTAGAGAGGGACTGTACCAAGAGACCCAGTACTTC
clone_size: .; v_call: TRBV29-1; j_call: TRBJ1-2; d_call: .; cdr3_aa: CSVEKGYYGYTF; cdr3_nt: TGCAGCGTTGAGAAAGGGTATTATGGCTACACCTTC
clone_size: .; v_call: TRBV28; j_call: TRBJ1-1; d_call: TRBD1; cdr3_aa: CASSGDREITEAFF; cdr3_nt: TGTGCCAGCAGTGGGGACAGGGAGATAACTGAAGCTTTCTTT
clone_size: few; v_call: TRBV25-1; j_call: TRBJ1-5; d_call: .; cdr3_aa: CASSEGAGDVQPQHF; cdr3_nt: TGTGCCAGCAGTGAAGGGGCAGGGGATGTGCAGCCCCAGCATTTT
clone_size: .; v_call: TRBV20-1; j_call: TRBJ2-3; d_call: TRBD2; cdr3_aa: CSAINSGLAVTDTQYF; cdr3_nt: TGCAGTGCCATCAATTCGGGACTAGCGGTTACAGATACGCAGTATTTT
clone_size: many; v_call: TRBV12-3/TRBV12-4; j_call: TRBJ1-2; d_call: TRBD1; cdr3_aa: CASSFRQGYGYTF; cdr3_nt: TGTGCCAGCAGTTTTCGACAGGGATATGGCTACACCTTC
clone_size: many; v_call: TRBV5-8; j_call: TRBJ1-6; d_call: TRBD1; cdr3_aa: CASSLTGVKSPLHF; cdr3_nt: TGTGCCAGCAGCTTGACAGGGGTGAAGTCACCCCTCCACTTT
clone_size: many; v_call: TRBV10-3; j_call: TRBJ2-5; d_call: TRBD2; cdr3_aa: CAISELSGEETQYF; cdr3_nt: TGTGCCATCAGTGAGTTAAGCGGGGAAGAGACCCAGTACTTC
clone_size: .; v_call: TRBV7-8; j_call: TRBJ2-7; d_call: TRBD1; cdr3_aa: CASSFRGRGSYEQYF; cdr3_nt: TGTGCCAGCAGTTTCAGGGGGCGCGGGTCCTACGAGCAGTACTTC
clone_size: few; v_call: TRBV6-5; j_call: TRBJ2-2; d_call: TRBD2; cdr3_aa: CASTLRGRGELSF; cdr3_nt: TGTGCCAGCACGCTTCGAGGCCGGGGGGAGCTGTCTTTT
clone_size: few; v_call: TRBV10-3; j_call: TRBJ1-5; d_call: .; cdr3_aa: CASSYDAGRQPQHF; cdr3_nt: TGTGCCAGCAGTTACGATGCAGGGCGACAGCCCCAGCATTTT
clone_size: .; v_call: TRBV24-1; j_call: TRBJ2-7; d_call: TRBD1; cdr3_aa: CATSDSGTGEYEQYF; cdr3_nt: TGTGCCACCAGTGATTCCGGGACAGGGGAATACGAGCAGTACTTC
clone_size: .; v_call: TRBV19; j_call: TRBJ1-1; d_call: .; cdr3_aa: CASSPPRGRDTEAFF; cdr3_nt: TGTGCCAGTAGTCCCCCCAGAGGGAGGGACACTGAAGCTTTCTTT
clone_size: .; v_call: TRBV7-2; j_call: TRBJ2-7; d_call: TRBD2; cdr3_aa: CASSPGTSGHFAYEQYF; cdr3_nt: TGTGCCAGCTCACCTGGGACTAGCGGGCACTTCGCCTACGAGCAGTACTTC
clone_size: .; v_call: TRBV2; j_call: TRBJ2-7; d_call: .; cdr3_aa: CASIGRSSSYEQYF; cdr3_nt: TGTGCCAGCATCGGCCGTTCGAGCTCCTACGAGCAGTACTTC
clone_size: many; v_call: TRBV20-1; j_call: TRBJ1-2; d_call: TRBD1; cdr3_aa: CSATRGQGADGYTF; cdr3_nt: TGCAGTGCCACGCGCGGACAGGGGGCCGATGGCTACACCTTC
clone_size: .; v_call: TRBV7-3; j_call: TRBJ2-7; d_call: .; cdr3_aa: CASSLDPTPRSYEQYF; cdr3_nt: TGTGCCAGCAGCTTGGATCCGACACCGAGGAGCTACGAGCAGTACTTC
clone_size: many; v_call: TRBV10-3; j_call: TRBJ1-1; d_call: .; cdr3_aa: CATSRSESGTEAFF; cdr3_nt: TGTGCCACCTCCCGTTCAGAATCCGGGACTGAAGCTTTCTTT
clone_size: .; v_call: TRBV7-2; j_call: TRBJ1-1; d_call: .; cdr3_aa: CASSRPTGLRTEAFF; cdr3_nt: TGTGCCAGCAGCCGTCCTACAGGGCTCAGGACTGAAGCTTTCTTT
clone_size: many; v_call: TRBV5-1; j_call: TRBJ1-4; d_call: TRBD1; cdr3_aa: CASRGSQGANEKLFF; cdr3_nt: TGCGCCAGCAGAGGATCACAGGGGGCGAACGAAAAACTGTTTTTT
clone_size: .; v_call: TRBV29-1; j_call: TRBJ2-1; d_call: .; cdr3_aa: CSLVFPPSWEQFF; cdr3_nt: TGCAGCCTCGTGTTCCCCCCGTCGTGGGAGCAGTTCTTC
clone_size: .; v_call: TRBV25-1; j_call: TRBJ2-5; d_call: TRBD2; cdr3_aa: CASSELGGLAGVETQYF; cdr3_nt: TGTGCCAGCAGTGAATTGGGTGGGCTAGCGGGAGTTGAGACCCAGTACTTC
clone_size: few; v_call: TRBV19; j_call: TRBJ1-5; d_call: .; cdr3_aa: CASSIEEPRLGAQHF; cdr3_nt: TGTGCCAGTAGTATAGAAGAACCGAGGTTGGGGGCCCAGCATTTT
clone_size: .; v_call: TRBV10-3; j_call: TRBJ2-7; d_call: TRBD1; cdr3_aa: CATGGQGSYEQYF; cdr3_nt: TGTGCCACCGGGGGACAGGGTTCCTACGAGCAGTACTTC
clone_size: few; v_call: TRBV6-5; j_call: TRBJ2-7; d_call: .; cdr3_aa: CASSYSIIAGGYEQYF; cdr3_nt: TGTGCCAGCAGTTACTCGATTATTGCAGGGGGGTACGAGCAGTACTTC
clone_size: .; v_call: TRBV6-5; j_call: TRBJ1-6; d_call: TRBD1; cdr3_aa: CASSYDRDAYNSPLRF; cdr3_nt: TGTGCCAGCAGTTACGACAGGGACGCCTATAATTCACCCCTCCGCTTT
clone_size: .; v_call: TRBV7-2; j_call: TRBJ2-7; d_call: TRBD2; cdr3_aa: CASSPPSGFLREQYF; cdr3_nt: TGTGCCAGCTCACCGCCTAGCGGCTTCCTACGAGAGCAGTACTTC
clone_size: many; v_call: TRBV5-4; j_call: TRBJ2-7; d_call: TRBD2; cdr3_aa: CASSLGVAGTAYEQYF; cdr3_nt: TGTGCCAGCAGCTTGGGTGTAGCGGGAACGGCCTACGAGCAGTACTTC
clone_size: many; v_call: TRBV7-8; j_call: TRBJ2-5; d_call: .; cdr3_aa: CATLKTESRTQYF; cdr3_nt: TGTGCCACCCTCAAGACCGAGTCGAGGACCCAGTACTTC
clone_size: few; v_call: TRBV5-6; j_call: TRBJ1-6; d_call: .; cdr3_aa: CASSLLGDGTGRTNSPLHF; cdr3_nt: TGTGCCAGCAGCTTGCTCGGCGACGGAACAGGGCGGACTAATTCACCCCTCCACTTT
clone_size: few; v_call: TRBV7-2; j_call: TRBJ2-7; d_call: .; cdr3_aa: CASSLARRREIPYEQYF; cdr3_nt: TGTGCCAGCAGCTTAGCGCGTCGGAGGGAGATTCCCTACGAGCAGTACTTC
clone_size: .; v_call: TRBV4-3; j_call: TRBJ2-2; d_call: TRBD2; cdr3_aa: CASSQDQGGGFYGTGELFF; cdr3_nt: TGCGCCAGCAGCCAAGATCAAGGCGGGGGATTTTACGGAACCGGGGAGCTGTTTTTT